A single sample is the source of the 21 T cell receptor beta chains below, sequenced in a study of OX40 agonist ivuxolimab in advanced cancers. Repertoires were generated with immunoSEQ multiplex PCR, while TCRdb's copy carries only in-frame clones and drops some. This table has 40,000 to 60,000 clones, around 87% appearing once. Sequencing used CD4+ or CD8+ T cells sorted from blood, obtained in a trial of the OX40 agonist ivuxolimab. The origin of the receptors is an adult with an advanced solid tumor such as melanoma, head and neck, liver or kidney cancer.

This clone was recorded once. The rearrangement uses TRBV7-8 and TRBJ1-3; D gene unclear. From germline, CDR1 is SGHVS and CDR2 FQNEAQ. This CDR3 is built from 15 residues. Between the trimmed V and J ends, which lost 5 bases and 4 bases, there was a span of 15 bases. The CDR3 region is CASSPALDSGNTIYF. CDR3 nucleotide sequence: TGTGCCAGCAGCCCTGCCCTCGATTCAGGAAACACCATATATTTT.

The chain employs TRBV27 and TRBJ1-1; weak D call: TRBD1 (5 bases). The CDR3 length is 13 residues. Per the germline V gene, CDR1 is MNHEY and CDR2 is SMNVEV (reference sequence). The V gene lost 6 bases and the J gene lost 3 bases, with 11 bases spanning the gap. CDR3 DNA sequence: TGTGCCAGCAGCCCACGGGGCGACACTGAAGCTTTCTTT. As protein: CASSPRGDTEAFF.

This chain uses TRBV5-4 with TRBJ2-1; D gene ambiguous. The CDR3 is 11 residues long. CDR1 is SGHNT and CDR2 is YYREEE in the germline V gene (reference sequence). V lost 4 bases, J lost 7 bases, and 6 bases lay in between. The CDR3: CASSEQNEQFF. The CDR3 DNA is TGTGCCAGCAGCGAGCAAAATGAGCAGTTCTTC.

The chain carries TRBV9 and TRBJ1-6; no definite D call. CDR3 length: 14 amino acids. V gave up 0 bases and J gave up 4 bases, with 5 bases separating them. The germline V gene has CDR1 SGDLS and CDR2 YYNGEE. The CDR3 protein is CASSVGEYNSPLHF. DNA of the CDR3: TGTGCCAGCAGCGTAGGGGAATATAATTCACCCCTCCACTTT.

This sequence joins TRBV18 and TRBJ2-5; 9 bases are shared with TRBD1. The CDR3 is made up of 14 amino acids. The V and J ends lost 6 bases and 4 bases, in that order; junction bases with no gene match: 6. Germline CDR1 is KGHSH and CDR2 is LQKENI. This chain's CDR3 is CASSPGTGRETQYF. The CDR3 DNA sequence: TGTGCCAGCTCCCCAGGGACAGGGCGAGAGACCCAGTACTTC. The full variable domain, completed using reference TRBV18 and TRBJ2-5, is NAGVMQNPRHLVRRRGQEARLRCSPMKGHSHVYWYRQLPEEGLKFMVYLQKENIIDESGMPKERFSAEFPKEGPSILRIQQVVRGDSAAYFCASSPGTGRETQYFGPGTRLLVL.

In nucleotides, the CDR3 is TGTGCCTGGGCCTCAGCGGTTGGAGTCAATCAGCCCCAGCATTTT. As protein: CAWASAVGVNQPQHF. V is TRBV30 and J is TRBJ1-5; no firm D call. Germline V gene data show CDR1 as GTSNPN and CDR2 as SVGIG (reference sequence). This CDR3 spans 15 amino acids. Trimming stripped 5 bases from V and 3 bases from J, with 17 bases between.

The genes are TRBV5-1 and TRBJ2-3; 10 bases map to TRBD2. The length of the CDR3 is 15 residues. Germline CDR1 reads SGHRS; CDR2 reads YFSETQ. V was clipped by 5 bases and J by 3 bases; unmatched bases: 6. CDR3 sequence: CASSSLAGATDTQYF. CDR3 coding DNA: TGCGCCAGCAGTTCTCTAGCGGGAGCTACAGATACGCAGTATTTT. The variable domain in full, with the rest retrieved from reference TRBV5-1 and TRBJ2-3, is KAGVTQTPRYLIKTRGQQVTLSCSPISGHRSVSWYQQTPGQGLQFLFEYFSETQRNKGNFPGRFSGRQFSNSRSEMNVSTLELGDSALYLCASSSLAGATDTQYFGPGTRLTVL.

In DNA, the CDR3 is TGTGCCAGCAGCGTCACTAGCGGGGGGTACAATGAGCAGTTCTTC. As protein: CASSVTSGGYNEQFF. The rearrangement joins TRBV6-1 to TRBJ2-1; TRBD2 matches at 12 bases. Germline lookup yields CDR1 MNHNS and CDR2 SASEGT. The ends lost 6 bases at V and 4 bases at J; junction bases unmatched: 4. This CDR3 comprises 15 residues.

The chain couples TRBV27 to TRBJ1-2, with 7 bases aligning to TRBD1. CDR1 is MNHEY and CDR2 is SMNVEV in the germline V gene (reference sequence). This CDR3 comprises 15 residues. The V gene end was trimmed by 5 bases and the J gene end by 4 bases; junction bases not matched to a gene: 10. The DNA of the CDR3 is TGTGCCAGCAGTCGATACGGGACAGCCACCTATGGCTACACCTTC. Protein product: CASSRYGTATYGYTF.

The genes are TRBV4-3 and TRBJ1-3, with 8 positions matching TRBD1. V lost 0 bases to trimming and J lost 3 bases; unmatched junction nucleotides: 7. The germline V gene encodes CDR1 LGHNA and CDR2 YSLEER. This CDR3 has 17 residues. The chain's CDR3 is CASSQDAAGGNGNTIYF. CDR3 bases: TGCGCCAGCAGCCAAGATGCGGCAGGGGGCAATGGAAACACCATATATTTT.

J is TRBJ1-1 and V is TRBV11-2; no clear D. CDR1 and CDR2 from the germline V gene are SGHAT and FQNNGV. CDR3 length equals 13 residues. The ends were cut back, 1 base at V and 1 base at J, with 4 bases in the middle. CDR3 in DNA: TGTGCCAGCAGCTTAGCTGGGAACACTGAAGCTTTCTTT. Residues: CASSLAGNTEAFF.

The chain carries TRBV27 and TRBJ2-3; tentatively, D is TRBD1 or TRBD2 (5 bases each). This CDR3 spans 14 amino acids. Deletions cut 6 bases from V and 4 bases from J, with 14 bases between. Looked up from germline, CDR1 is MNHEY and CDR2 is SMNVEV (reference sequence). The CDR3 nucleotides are TGTGCCAGCAGACTTGTGGGGGAAGCAGATACGCAGTATTTT. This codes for CASRLVGEADTQYF.

In nucleotides, the CDR3 is TGTGCCAGCAGCTCCGGGACAAACACCGGGGAGCTGTTTTTT. Its translation: CASSSGTNTGELFF. V is TRBV7-2 and J is TRBJ2-2; tentatively, D is TRBD1 (6 bases). Trimming removed 4 bases from V and 2 bases from J, with 8 bases in between. Germline V CDR1 and CDR2: SGHTA, FQGNSA. The CDR3 runs 14 residues.

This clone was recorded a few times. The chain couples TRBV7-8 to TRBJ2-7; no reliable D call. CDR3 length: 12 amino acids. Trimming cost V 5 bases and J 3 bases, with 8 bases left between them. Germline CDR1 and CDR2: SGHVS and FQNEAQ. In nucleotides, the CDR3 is TGTGCCAGCAGCAGACTCGGCTACGAGCAGTACTTC. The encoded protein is CASSRLGYEQYF.

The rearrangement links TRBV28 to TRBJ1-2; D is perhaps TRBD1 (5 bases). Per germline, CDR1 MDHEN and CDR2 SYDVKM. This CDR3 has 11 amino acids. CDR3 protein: CANRGYYGYTF. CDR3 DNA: TGTGCAAACCGGGGCTACTATGGCTACACCTTC.

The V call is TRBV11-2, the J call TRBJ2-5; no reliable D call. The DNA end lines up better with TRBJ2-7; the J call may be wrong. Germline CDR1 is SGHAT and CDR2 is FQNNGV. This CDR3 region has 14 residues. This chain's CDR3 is CASSLGTAKSEQYF. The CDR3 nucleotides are TGTGCCAGCAGCTTAGGGACGGCCAAATCCGAGCAGTACTTC.

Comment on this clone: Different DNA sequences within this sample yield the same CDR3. DNA for the CDR3: TGTGCCAGCAGGCCCTCTGGGAGCACAGATACGCAGTATTTT. This sequence encodes CASRPSGSTDTQYF. This chain uses TRBV6-1 with TRBJ2-3; no definite D call. V lost 6 bases to trimming and J lost 0 bases, with 10 bases between them. Germline lookup yields CDR1 MNHNS and CDR2 SASEGT. The CDR3 is 14 amino acids.

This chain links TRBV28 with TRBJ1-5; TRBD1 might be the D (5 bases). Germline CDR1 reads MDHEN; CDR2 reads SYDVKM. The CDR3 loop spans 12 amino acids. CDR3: CATRDSNQPQHF. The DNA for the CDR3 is TGTGCGACCAGGGATAGCAATCAGCCCCAGCATTTT.

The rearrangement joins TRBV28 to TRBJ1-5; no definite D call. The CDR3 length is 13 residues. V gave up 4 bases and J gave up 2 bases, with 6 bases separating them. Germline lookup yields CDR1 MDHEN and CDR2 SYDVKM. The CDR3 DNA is TGTGCCAGCAGTTCGAGTCGCAATCAGCCCCAGCATTTT. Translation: CASSSSRNQPQHF.

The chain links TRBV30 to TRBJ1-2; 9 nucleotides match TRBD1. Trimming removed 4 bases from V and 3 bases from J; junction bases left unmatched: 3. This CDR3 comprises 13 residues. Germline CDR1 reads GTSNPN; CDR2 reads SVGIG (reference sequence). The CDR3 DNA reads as TGTGCCTGGAACAGGGGGCTGGACTATGGCTACACCTTC. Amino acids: CAWNRGLDYGYTF.

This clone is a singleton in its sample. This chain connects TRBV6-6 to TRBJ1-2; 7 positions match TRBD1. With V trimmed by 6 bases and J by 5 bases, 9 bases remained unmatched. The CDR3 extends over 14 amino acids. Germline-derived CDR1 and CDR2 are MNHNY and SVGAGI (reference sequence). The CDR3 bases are TGTGCCAGCAGCATGGACAGGAGGGCGTATGGCTACACCTTC. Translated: CASSMDRRAYGYTF.